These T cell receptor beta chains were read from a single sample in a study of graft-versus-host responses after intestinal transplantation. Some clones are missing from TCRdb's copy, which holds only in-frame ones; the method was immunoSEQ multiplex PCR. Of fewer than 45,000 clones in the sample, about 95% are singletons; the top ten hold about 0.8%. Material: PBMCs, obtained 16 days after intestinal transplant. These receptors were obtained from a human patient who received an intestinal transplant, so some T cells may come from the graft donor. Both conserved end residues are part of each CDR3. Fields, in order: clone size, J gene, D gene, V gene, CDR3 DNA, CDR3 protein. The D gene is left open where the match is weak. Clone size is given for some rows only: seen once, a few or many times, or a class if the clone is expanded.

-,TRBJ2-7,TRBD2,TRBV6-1,TGTGCCAGCAGTGAAGGGTCTAGCGGGAGGGCCTACGAGCAGTACTTC,CASSEGSSGRAYEQYF
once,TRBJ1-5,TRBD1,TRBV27,TGTGCCAGCAGTCCACAGGGGGCCGGCAATCAGCCCCAGCATTTT,CASSPQGAGNQPQHF
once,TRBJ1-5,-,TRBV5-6,TGTGCCAGCAGCTTGGGGGAAGGGGTTAACAATCAGCCCCAGCATTTT,CASSLGEGVNNQPQHF
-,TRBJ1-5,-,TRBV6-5,TGTGCCAGCAGTCGTGGACAAACTAGCAATCAGCCCCAGCATTTT,CASSRGQTSNQPQHF
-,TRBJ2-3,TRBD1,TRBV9,TGTGCCAGCAGCGTAGAAGACAGGGTCACAGATACGCAGTATTTT,CASSVEDRVTDTQYF
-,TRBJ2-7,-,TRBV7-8,TGTGCCAGCAGCTTAGCATCCAGCTACGAGCAGTACTTC,CASSLASSYEQYF
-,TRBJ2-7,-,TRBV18,TGTGCCAGCTCACCATTAGGAGGGGCAGACTACTACGAGCAGTACTTC,CASSPLGGADYYEQYF
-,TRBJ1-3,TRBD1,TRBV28,TGTGCCAGCAGTTTAGGAGGGGGCGTAGGAAACACCATATATTTT,CASSLGGGVGNTIYF
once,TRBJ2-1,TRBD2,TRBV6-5,TGTGCCAGCAGTTTGATTAGCGGGGCCTACAATGAGCAGTTCTTC,CASSLISGAYNEQFF
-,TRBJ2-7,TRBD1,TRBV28,TGTGCCAGCAGTTTTGGACAGGGACCTTCCTACGAGCAGTACTTC,CASSFGQGPSYEQYF
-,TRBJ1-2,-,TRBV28,TGTGCCAGCAGTTTGGTCGCCAACAGAGGAGGGCAGTATGGCTACACCTTC,CASSLVANRGGQYGYTF
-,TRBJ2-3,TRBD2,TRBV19,TGTGCCAGTAGTACTACTAGCGGGACCGGAGATACGCAGTATTTT,CASSTTSGTGDTQYF
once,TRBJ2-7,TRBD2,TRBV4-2,TGTGCCAGCAGCGCAGGATCCAGCGGGAGAAGCGAGCAGTACTTC,CASSAGSSGRSEQYF
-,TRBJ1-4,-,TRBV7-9,TGTGCCAGCAGCCAAACAGGGACGGGTGAAAAACTGTTTTTT,CASSQTGTGEKLFF
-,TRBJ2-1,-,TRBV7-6,TGTGCCAGCAGCTTAACGGGGTACAATGAGCAGTTCTTC,CASSLTGYNEQFF
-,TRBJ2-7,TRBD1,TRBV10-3,TGTGCCATCAGTGACGGACAGGGATCCTACGAGCAGTACTTC,CAISDGQGSYEQYF
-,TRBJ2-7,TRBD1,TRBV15,TGTGCCACCTGTCCGGGACAGGGGTACGAGCAGTACTTC,CATCPGQGYEQYF
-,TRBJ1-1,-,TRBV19,TGTGCCAGTAGTGGGAAGAACACTGAAGCTTTCTTT,CASSGKNTEAFF
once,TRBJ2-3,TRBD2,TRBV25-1,TGTGCCAGCGCACTAGCGGGAGGCCCACGGAGCTCAGATACGCAGTATTTT,CASALAGGPRSSDTQYF
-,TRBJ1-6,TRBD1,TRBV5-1,TGCGCCAGCAGCATAACGCCGGCACAGGGGACTTCACCCCTCCACTTT,CASSITPAQGTSPLHF
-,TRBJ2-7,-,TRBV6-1,TGTGCCAGCAGTTCCAGGGGAGGTACTTCCTACGAGCAGTACTTC,CASSSRGGTSYEQYF
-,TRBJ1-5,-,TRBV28,TGTGCCAGCAGTTTTGTGGCGGGGGGGAATCAGCCCCAGCATTTT,CASSFVAGGNQPQHF
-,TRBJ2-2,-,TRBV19,TGTGCCAGTAGTATCCGGGGGCCGACCGGGGAGCTGTTTTTT,CASSIRGPTGELFF
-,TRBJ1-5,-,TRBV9,TGTGCCAGCAGCGTTGCAGGGGAGGACAATCAGCCCCAGCATTTT,CASSVAGEDNQPQHF
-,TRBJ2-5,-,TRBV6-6,TGTGCCAGCAGTCCGGCCCTCCGAGAGACCCAGTACTTC,CASSPALRETQYF
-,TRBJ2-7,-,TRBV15,TGTGCCACCAGCAGAGGGTTAGGCTCCTACGAGCAGTACTTC,CATSRGLGSYEQYF
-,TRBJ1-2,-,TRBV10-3,TGTGCCATCAGTGTTTGGGGACCGGATGGCTACACCTTC,CAISVWGPDGYTF
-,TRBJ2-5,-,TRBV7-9,TGTGCCAGCAGCTTACGAACGCTGGAAGGGGACTCACAAGAGACCCAGTACTTC,CASSLRTLEGDSQETQYF
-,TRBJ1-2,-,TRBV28,TGTGCCAGCAGTTTAGCCCAGAACTATGGCTACACCTTC,CASSLAQNYGYTF
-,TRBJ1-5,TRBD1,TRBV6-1,TGTGCCAGCAGTGAGGGACAGGGCTATCAGCCCCAGCATTTT,CASSEGQGYQPQHF
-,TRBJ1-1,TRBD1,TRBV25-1,TGTGCCAGCACCCAAACAGGGGAGGACACTGAAGCTTTCTTT,CASTQTGEDTEAFF